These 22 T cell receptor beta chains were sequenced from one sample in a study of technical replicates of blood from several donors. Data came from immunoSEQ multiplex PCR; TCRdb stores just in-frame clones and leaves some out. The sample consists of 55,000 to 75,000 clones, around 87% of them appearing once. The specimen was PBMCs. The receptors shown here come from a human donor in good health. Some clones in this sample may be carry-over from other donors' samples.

This CDR3 is CASSQEAQGGEQYF. CDR3 nucleotides: TGCGCCAGCAGCCAAGAGGCTCAAGGGGGCGAGCAGTACTTC. The genes are TRBV4-3 and TRBJ2-7; D is perhaps TRBD1 (6 bases). The CDR3 runs 14 residues. The germline V and J ends were trimmed by 0 bases and 6 bases, with 12 bases remaining between them. Germline assignment: CDR1 LGHNA and CDR2 YSLEER.

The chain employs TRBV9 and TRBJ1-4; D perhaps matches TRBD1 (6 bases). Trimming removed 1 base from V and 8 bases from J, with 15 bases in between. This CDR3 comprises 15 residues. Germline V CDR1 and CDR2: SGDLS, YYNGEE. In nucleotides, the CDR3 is TGTGCCAGCAGCGTAAACGCAGGGGTCGAGGAAAAACTGTTTTTT. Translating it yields CASSVNAGVEEKLFF.

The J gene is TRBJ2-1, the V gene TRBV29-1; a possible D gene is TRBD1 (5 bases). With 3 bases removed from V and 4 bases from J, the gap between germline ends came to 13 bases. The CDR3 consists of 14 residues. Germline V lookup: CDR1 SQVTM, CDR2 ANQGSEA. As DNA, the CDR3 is TGCAGCGTTGACGGCAGGGCGACGTACAATGAGCAGTTCTTC. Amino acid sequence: CSVDGRATYNEQFF.

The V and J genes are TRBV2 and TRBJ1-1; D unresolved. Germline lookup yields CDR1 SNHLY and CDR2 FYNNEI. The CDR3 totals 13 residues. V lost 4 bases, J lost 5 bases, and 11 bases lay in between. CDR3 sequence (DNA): TGTGCCAGCAGTGGAGAGGGAGGGACTGAAGCTTTCTTT. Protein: CASSGEGGTEAFF.

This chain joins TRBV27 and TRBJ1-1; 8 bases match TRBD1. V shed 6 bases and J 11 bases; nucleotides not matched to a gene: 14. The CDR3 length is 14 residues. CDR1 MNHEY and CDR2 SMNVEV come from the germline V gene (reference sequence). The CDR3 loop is CASRSPGQGIDAFF. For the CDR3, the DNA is TGTGCCAGCAGAAGTCCAGGACAGGGAATAGATGCTTTCTTT.

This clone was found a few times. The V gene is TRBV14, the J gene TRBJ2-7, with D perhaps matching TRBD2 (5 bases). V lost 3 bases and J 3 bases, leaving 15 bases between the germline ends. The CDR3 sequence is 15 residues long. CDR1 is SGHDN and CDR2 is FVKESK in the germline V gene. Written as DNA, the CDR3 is TGTGCCAGCAGCCACCCCGAGGCGGGCTACTACGAGCAGTACTTC. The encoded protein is CASSHPEAGYYEQYF. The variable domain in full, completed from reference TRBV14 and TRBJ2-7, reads EAGVTQFPSHSVIEKGQTVTLRCDPISGHDNLYWYRRVMGKEIKFLLHFVKESKQDESGMPNNRFLAERTGGTYSTLKVQPAELEDSGVYFCASSHPEAGYYEQYFGPGTRLTVT.

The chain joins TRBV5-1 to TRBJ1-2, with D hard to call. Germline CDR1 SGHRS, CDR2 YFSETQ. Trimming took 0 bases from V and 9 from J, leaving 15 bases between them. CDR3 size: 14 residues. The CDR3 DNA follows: TGCGCCAGCAGCTTGGAGGCAGCCTCGGGGAGCTACACCTTC. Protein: CASSLEAASGSYTF.

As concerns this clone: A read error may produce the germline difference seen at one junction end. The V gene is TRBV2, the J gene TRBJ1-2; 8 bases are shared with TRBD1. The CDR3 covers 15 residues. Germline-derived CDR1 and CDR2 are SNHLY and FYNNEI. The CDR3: CASREGTGGNYGYTF. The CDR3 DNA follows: TGTGCCAGCAGAGAAGGGACAGGTGGAAACTATGGCTACACCTTC.

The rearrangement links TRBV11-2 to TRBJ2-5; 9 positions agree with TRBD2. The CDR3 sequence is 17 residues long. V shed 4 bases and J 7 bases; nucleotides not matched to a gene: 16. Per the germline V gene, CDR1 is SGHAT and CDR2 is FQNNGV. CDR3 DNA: TGTGCCAGCAGCTCCTCACGACTAGCGGAGTGGAGGGTGACCCAGTACTTC. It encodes CASSSSRLAEWRVTQYF.

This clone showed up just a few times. CDR3 nucleotides: TGCAGCGTTGGGGAGTCCTACGAGCAGTACTTC. Its translation: CSVGESYEQYF. The V and J genes are TRBV29-1 and TRBJ2-7; a weak D match, TRBD2 (5 bases). The ends were cut back, 4 bases at V and 1 base at J, with 5 bases in the middle. CDR3 length equals 11 residues. Germline V gives CDR1 SQVTM, CDR2 ANQGSEA.

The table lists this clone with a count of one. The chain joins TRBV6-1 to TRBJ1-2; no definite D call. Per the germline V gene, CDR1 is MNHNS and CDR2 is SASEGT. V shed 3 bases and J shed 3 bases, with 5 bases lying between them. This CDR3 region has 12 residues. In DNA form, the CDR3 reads TGTGCCAGCAGTGATCGGGACTATGGCTACACCTTC. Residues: CASSDRDYGYTF.

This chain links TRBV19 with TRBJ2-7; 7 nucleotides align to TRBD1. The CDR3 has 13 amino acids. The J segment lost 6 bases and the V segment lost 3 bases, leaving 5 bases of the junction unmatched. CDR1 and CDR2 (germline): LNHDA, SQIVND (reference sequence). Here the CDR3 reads CASSIRQGTEQYF. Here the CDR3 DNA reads TGTGCCAGTAGTATTCGACAGGGCACCGAGCAGTACTTC.

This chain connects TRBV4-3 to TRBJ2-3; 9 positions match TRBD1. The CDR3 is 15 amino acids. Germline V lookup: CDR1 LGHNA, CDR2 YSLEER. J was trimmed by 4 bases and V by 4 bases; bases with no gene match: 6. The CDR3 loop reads CASSPRDRASDTQYF. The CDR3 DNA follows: TGCGCCAGCAGCCCCCGGGACAGGGCCTCAGATACGCAGTATTTT.

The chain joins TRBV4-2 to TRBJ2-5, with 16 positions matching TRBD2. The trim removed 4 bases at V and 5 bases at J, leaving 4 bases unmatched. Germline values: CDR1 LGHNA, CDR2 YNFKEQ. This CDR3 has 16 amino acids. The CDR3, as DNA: TGTGCCAGCAGCCCGGGACTAGCGGGAGGGCCGGAGACCCAGTACTTC. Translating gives CASSPGLAGGPETQYF.

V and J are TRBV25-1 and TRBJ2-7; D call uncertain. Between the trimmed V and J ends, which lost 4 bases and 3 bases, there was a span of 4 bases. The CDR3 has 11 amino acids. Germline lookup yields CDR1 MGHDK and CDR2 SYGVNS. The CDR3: CASSVSYEQYF. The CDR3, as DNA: TGTGCCAGCAGTGTCAGCTACGAGCAGTACTTC.

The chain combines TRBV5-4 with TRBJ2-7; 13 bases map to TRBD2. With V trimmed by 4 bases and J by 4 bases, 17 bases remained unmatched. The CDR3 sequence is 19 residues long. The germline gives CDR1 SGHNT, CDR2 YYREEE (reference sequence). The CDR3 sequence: CASSLSTWTSGSSPYEQYF. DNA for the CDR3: TGTGCCAGCAGCCTATCCACTTGGACTAGCGGGAGTTCCCCTTACGAGCAGTACTTC. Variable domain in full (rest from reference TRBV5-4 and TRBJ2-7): ETGVTQSPTHLIKTRGQQVTLRCSSQSGHNTVSWYQQALGQGPQFIFQYYREEENGRGNFPPRFSGLQFPNYSSELNVNALELDDSALYLCASSLSTWTSGSSPYEQYFGPGTRLTVT.

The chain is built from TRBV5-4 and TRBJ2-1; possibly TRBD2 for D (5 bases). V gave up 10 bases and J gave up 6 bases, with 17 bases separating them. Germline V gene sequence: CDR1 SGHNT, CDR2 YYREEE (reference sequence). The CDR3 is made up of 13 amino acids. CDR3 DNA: TGTGCCTGTACGGGGAACAACGCCAATGAGCAGTTCTTC. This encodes CACTGNNANEQFF.

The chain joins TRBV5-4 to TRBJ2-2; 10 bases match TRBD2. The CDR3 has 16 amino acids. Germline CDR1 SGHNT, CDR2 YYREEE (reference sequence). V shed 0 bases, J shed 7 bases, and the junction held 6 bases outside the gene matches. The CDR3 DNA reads TGTGCCAGCAGCTTGGGGAGCGGGAGGGCCCTCGGGGAGCTGTTTTTT. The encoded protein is CASSLGSGRALGELFF.

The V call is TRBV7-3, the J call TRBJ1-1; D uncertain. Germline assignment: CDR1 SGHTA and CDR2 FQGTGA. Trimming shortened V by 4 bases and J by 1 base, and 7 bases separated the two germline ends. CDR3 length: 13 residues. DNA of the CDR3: TGTGCCAGCAGCTACATCCAGAACACTGAAGCTTTCTTT. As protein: CASSYIQNTEAFF.

The CDR3 spells CASSKHQNYGYTF. The CDR3 DNA reads as TGTGCCAGCAGTAAACACCAAAACTATGGCTACACCTTC. The V gene is TRBV6-5, the J gene TRBJ1-2; D is unresolved. Germline V gene sequence: CDR1 MNHEY, CDR2 SVGAGI. Trimming took off 5 bases at V and 2 bases at J, with 9 bases between the two ends. This CDR3 has 13 residues.

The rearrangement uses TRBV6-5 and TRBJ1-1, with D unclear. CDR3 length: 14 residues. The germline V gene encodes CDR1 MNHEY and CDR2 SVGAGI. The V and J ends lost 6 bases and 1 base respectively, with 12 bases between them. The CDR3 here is CASRDDRGNTEAFF. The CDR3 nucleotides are TGTGCCAGCAGGGATGATCGGGGGAACACTGAAGCTTTCTTT.

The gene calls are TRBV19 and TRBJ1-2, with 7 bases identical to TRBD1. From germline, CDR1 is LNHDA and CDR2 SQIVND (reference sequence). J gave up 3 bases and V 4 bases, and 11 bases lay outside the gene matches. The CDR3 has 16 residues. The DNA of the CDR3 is TGTGCCAGTAGTACCAGTGAACAGGGGTCAGACTATGGCTACACCTTC. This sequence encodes CASSTSEQGSDYGYTF.